This TCR beta chain was sequenced during a study of human T cells and chemical hapten exposure. MiXCR, applied by TCRdb to the RACE reads, yields one record per CDR3 protein. The sample consists of 40,000 to 50,000 distinct CDR3 sequences, just under 4% of them appearing once. In germline, CDR1 is SGHRS, CDR2 YFSETQ. V shed 4 bases and J 8 bases; nucleotides not matched to a gene: 10. This CDR3 has 15 amino acids. This clonotype was recorded many times. Time point indicated: patch test 1, 2 weeks after DPC sensitization. The treatment is: therapeutic diphenylcyclopropenone sensitization with weekly scalp DPC. The authors extracted total RNA from unfractionated whole blood.

The chain links TRBV5-1 to TRBJ2-1; 9 bases are a match to TRBD1. This clonotype was obtained from a man aged 45-60 years with alopecia areata. Some clones in this sample may be carry-over from other donors' samples. This specimen was whole blood, taken in connection with sensitization to the hapten diphenylcyclopropenone (DPC). The CDR3 DNA reads TGCGCCAGCAGCCCAGGACAACAGGGGGCCGATGAGCAGTTCTTC. This gives the protein CASSPGQQGADEQFF.